The 22 T cell receptor beta chains presented below share a single source sample, sequenced in a study of tumor-infiltrating lymphocytes in primary liver carcinoma. The investigators made TCR beta cDNA from approximately 510 ng total RNA, using a constant-region primer. ARM-PCR was slightly modified, and three nested multiplex PCR rounds with it gave rise to the TCR beta libraries. With TRBV1-TRBV30 forward primers and a C-beta reverse primer, the first two PCR rounds were run for about 10 cycles each. MiXCR, applied by TCRdb to the multiplex PCR reads, yields one record per CDR3 protein. The table has 250,000 to 400,000 distinct CDR3 sequences, approximately 65% seen once; the top ten hold about 8.4%. Both blood RNA, taken from unsorted whole blood, and germline DNA were extracted. Sequencing used peripheral blood. These receptor sequences come from a man in his forties or fifties with primary liver carcinoma and hepatitis B virus infection.

With respect to this clonotype: An end of the junction differs from the germline gene, which may be a read error. The chain has TRBV11-2 and TRBJ2-3, with D perhaps matching TRBD2 (6 bases). The germline CDR1 and CDR2 sequences are SGHAT and FQNNGV. The CDR3 is 15 residues long. In DNA, the CDR3 is TGTTCCAGCAGCTTAGCAACAACTAGCACAGATACGCAGTATTTC. Translated: CSSSLATTSTDTQYF.

Notes on this clonotype: Germline is not matched at one junction end, which may reflect a read error. The rearrangement joins TRBV10-3 to TRBJ2-3; 7 bases fit TRBD2. The CDR3 runs to 15 residues. Germline CDR1 is ENHRY and CDR2 is SYGVKD. In DNA form, the CDR3 reads TGTGTCATCAGTCTCGGGACTACAAGCACAGATACGCAGTATTTT. Residues: CVISLGTTSTDTQYF.

As for this clonotype: This could be a read error, since a much larger clone is one nucleotide away. The rearrangement uses TRBV6-2 or TRBV6-3 and TRBJ2-2, with D perhaps matching TRBD1 or TRBD2 (5 bases each). The germline V gene has CDR1 MNHEY and CDR2 SVGEGT. This CDR3 has 16 amino acids. Trimming cost V 6 bases and J 6 bases, with 20 bases left between them. The CDR3 DNA follows: TGTGCCAGCAGGACTTTACGTAGGGGAGACGCCGGGGAGCTGTTTTTT. This translates into CASRTLRRGDAGELFF.

In the case of this clonotype: A much larger clone differs from this one at a single base, so this may be a read error. V gene TRBV5-6 combines with J gene TRBJ2-6, with a weak D call TRBD1 (5 bases). The CDR3 is made up of 14 amino acids. Germline assignment: CDR1 SGHDT and CDR2 YYEEEE. Here the CDR3 DNA reads TGTGCCAGCAGCTCAAGCTCTGGGGCCAACGTCCTGATTTTC. Translation gives CASSSSSGANVLIF.

Turning to this clonotype: This sequence may be a read error, since a much larger clone differs from it by one base. V gene TRBV4-1 combines with J gene TRBJ2-4; TRBD1 agrees at 9 bases. After removal of 4 bases from V and 7 bases from J, the junction contained 8 bases not matched to a gene. The CDR3 has 15 residues. Looked up from germline, CDR1 is MGHRA and CDR2 is YSYEKL. This chain's CDR3 is CASSLTGGGLNIQYF. The CDR3 DNA reads as TGCGCCAGCAGCCTCACAGGGGGCGGACTGAACATTCAGTACTTC.

The genes are TRBV7-2 and TRBJ2-7; a weak D match, TRBD2 (7 bases). The CDR3 length is 15 residues. Germline CDR1 SGHTA, CDR2 FQGNSA. V lost 2 bases and J lost 8, with 19 bases in between. The DNA of the CDR3 is TGTGCCAGCAGCTTATTAGGGGGAGGGCCAGAAAAGCAGTACTTC. It is translated as CASSLLGGGPEKQYF.

Details on this clonotype: This clone may be a read error of a much larger clone one base away. The J gene is TRBJ2-2, the V gene TRBV6-5, with 8 nucleotides matching TRBD2. The CDR3 extends over 16 amino acids. The germline V gene encodes CDR1 MNHEY and CDR2 SVGAGI. CDR3 loop: CASSHSGGAFTGELFF. For the CDR3, the DNA is TGTGCCAGCAGTCACTCGGGGGGGGCCTTTACCGGGGAGCTGTTTTTT.

V usage is TRBV5-5 and J usage is TRBJ2-3; TRBD1 is a possible D gene (6 bases). Deletions cut 1 base from V and 2 bases from J, with 14 bases between. This CDR3 comprises 16 residues. Germline V gene data show CDR1 as SGHKS and CDR2 as YYEKEE (reference sequence). This CDR3 reads CASSLKVTGTTDTQYF. The CDR3 coding sequence is TGTGCCAGCAGCTTGAAGGTGACAGGTACCACAGATACGCAGTATTTT.

The chain combines TRBV6-5 with TRBJ1-1; D gene unclear. Trimming left V 4 bases short and J 11 bases short, with 14 bases between. Germline V CDR1 and CDR2: MNHEY, SVGAGI. This CDR3 contains 12 residues. The CDR3 DNA is TGTGCCAGCAGTTCCGAGAACACTGGGGCTTTCTTT. Translated, it gives CASSSENTGAFF.

A remark on this clonotype: Being one base from a much bigger clone, this may be a read error. V usage is TRBV10-3 and J usage is TRBJ2-5; 8 nucleotides agree with TRBD2. CDR3 length: 14 residues. Per the germline V gene, CDR1 is ENHRY and CDR2 is SYGVKD. V shed 5 bases, J shed 2 bases, and the junction held 4 bases outside the gene matches. The CDR3 nucleotides read TGTGCCATCAGTACTACTAGCGGACAAGAGACCCAGTACTTC. Encoded protein: CAISTTSGQETQYF.

Details on this clonotype: The germline gene is not matched at one end of the junction; a read error may be the cause. The chain recombines TRBV11-2 with TRBJ2-3; TRBD2 is a possible D gene (5 bases). CDR3 length equals 14 residues. Germline V lookup: CDR1 SGHAT, CDR2 FQNNGV. The CDR3 DNA reads TGTGTCAGCAGCTTAGAGCCTAGCATAGATACGCAGTATTTT. Residues: CVSSLEPSIDTQYF. Combining the CDR3 with reference TRBV11-2 and TRBJ2-3 gives the whole variable domain EAGVAQSPRYKIIEKRQSVAFWCNPISGHATLYWYQQILGQGPKLLIQFQNNGVVDDSQLPKDRFSAERLKGVDSTLKIQPAKLEDSAVYLCVSSLEPSIDTQYFGPGTRLTVL.

As DNA, the CDR3 is TGCGCCAGCAGCCAATTCTTTAAAACGGGCGAGCAGTACTTC. Its translation: CASSQFFKTGEQYF. The chain links TRBV4-1 to TRBJ2-7; D unresolved. The germline V gene encodes CDR1 MGHRA and CDR2 YSYEKL. V lost 2 bases and J 6 bases, leaving 14 bases between the germline ends. The length of the CDR3 is 14 residues.

Comments on this clonotype: Because it lacks the conserved phenylalanine or tryptophan at the end, this CDR3 is likely a read error. This chain links TRBV7-9 with TRBJ2-5; D gene uncertain. V gave up 4 bases and J gave up 5 bases, with 5 bases separating them. Per the germline V gene, CDR1 is SEHNR and CDR2 is FQNEAQ (reference sequence). CDR3 length: 11 residues. CDR3 loop: CASSSVETQYS. Written as DNA, the CDR3 is TGTGCCAGCAGCTCTGTTGAGACCCAGTACTCC.

The chain joins TRBV19 to TRBJ2-7, with TRBD1 matching 11 bases. V dropped 2 bases and J dropped 10; count of bases not matched to a gene: 7. CDR1 is LNHDA and CDR2 is SQIVND in the germline V gene (reference sequence). This CDR3 has 14 amino acids. The CDR3 reads CASSIPGQGVDQYF. CDR3 coding DNA: TGTGCCAGTAGTATACCGGGACAGGGGGTCGATCAGTACTTC.

Remarks on this clonotype: At one end, the junction sequence differs from germline, possibly due to a read error. V is TRBV5-8 and J is TRBJ2-3; D is possibly TRBD1 (5 bases). The CDR3 runs 14 residues. Germline V gene lookup returns CDR1 SGHTS and CDR2 YDEGEE. This CDR3 reads CACRSRQTEDTQYF. CDR3 in DNA: TGTGCCTGCAGATCGAGACAGACAGAAGATACGCAGTATTTT.

As regards this clonotype: Being one base from a much bigger clone, this may be a read error. The chain recombines TRBV7-8 with TRBJ1-2; D not certain. The CDR3 is made up of 14 amino acids. Germline values: CDR1 SGHVS, CDR2 FQNEAQ. The CDR3 sequence is CASSTRSGNYGHTF. The CDR3 region has the DNA TGTGCCAGCAGCACCCGAAGCGGTAACTATGGCCACACCTTC.

In regard to this clonotype: A much larger clone lies a single base off, so this may be a read error. V is TRBV6-6 and J is TRBJ1-2; TRBD1 might be the D (5 bases). V was trimmed by 2 bases and J by 9 bases, leaving 19 bases between them. Germline assignment: CDR1 MNHNY and CDR2 SVGAGI (reference sequence). This CDR3 has 15 residues. The CDR3 DNA is TGTGCCAGCAGTTACGATCGGGGGGAAGTTATAAGCTACACCTTC. Translation gives CASSYDRGEVISYTF.

This clonotype was seen just once. The V and J genes are TRBV29-1 and TRBJ2-7; D may be TRBD2 (7 bases). Germline V gives CDR1 SQVTM, CDR2 ANQGSEA. V shed 3 bases and J shed 6 bases, with 18 bases lying between them. This CDR3 is built from 14 residues. The CDR3: CSVEGLRGGSEQYF. For the CDR3, the DNA is TGCAGCGTTGAGGGCCTGAGGGGGGGCTCCGAGCAGTACTTC.

This clonotype appeared many times. The junction departs from germline at one end; a sequencing error may be responsible. CDR3 DNA sequence: TGCGCCAGCGGTGCCGACAGGCAAGGGGCGCTGTTTTTT. This translates into CASGADRQGALFF. The rearrangement links TRBV10-2 to TRBJ2-2, with D possibly being TRBD1 (6 bases). This CDR3 has 13 residues. Germline V gives CDR1 WSHSY, CDR2 SAAADI.

This clonotype was detected ten times or more. The J gene is TRBJ2-2, the V gene TRBV11-1, with D maybe TRBD2 (5 bases). Per the germline V gene, CDR1 is SGHAT and CDR2 is FQDESV (reference sequence). The length of the CDR3 is 16 residues. V lost 4 bases, J lost 4 bases, and 16 bases lay in between. The CDR3 spells CASSSAATRSTGELFF. CDR3 in DNA: TGTGCCAGCAGCTCAGCGGCTACAAGAAGCACCGGGGAGCTGTTTTTT. The full variable domain, its missing parts supplied by reference TRBV11-1 and TRBJ2-2, is EAEVAQSPRYKITEKSQAVAFWCDPISGHATLYWYRQILGQGPELLVQFQDESVVDDSQLPKDRFSAERLKGVDSTLKIQPAELGDSAMYLCASSSAATRSTGELFFGEGSRLTVL.

A note on this clonotype: This may arise from a read error, as a much more abundant clone is one base away. This chain uses TRBV10-3 with TRBJ2-1; 10 nucleotides align to TRBD2. Germline CDR1 and CDR2: ENHRY and SYGVKD. The length of the CDR3 is 16 residues. The CDR3 protein is CAIGDMLAGEYNEQFF. CDR3 coding DNA: TGTGCCATCGGTGATATGCTAGCGGGAGAGTACAATGAGCAGTTCTTC.

To note about this clonotype: This clone may be a read error of a much larger clone one base away. V gene TRBV6-1 combines with J gene TRBJ2-3; D is uncertain. The V gene's germline CDR1 is MNHNS and CDR2 SASEGT. The CDR3 is 11 amino acids. CDR3 protein: CASSEPDTHYF. The CDR3 DNA reads TGTGCCAGCAGTGAACCCGATACGCATTATTTT.